The next 27 T cell receptor beta chains were all read from a single sample in a study of T cell repertoires in cytomegalovirus infection (dated by TCRdb to the late 2010s). Sequencing instrument: Illumina HiSeq 1500. The public reads were quality trimmed at Q25 with fastp and then assembled into clones with MiXCR by TCRdb, keeping productive beta chains. Each record represents a unique CDR3 protein, reported with the most common genes and DNA among its rows. Across this sample there are 200,000 or so distinct CDR3 sequences, with under 30% seen only once. Approximately 30% of the sample goes to the ten largest clones. Source material: PBMCs. The receptors shown here come from a human donor in good health (CMV status not recorded). Some clones in this sample may be carry-over from other donors' samples.

V gene TRBV4-1 combines with J gene TRBJ2-3, with 12 bases fitting TRBD2. This CDR3 contains 15 residues. The V and J ends lost 5 bases and 5 bases, in that order; junction bases with no gene match: 5. Germline V gene lookup returns CDR1 MGHRA and CDR2 YSYEKL. DNA of the CDR3: TGCGCCAGCAGCTACCCTAGCGGGGGGGTAGATACGCAGTATTTT. This sequence encodes CASSYPSGGVDTQYF.

The chain employs TRBV6-6 and TRBJ2-7; TRBD1 agrees at 9 bases. Germline CDR1 is MNHNY and CDR2 is SVGAGI (reference sequence). The CDR3 is 16 amino acids. V shed 0 bases and J 6 bases; nucleotides not matched to a gene: 9. The chain's CDR3 is CASSYSPSGTGSEQYF. The CDR3 DNA reads TGTGCCAGCAGTTACTCCCCGTCCGGGACAGGGAGCGAGCAGTACTTC.

The chain is built from TRBV6-5 and TRBJ1-3, with D uncertain. The CDR3 extends over 15 amino acids. With 4 bases removed from V and 4 bases from J, the gap between germline ends came to 14 bases. CDR1 and CDR2 from the germline V gene are MNHEY and SVGAGI. The CDR3 DNA is TGTGCCAGCAGTTCCACTGCCTCTCTAGGAAACACCATATATTTT. It translates to CASSSTASLGNTIYF.

This clonotype appeared a single time. The chain recombines TRBV10-3 with TRBJ2-5, with 10 bases fitting TRBD1. This CDR3 is built from 15 residues. Unmatched junction bases numbered 5, after V lost 5 bases and J lost 2 bases. Germline loops: CDR1 ENHRY, CDR2 SYGVKD. The CDR3 DNA follows: TGTGCCATCAGTCGACAGGGGGCCGATCAAGAGACCCAGTACTTC. Encoded protein: CAISRQGADQETQYF.

This rearrangement joins TRBV5-1 to TRBJ2-7, with D possibly matching TRBD2 (5 bases). V lost 5 bases and J lost 0, with 12 bases in between. Germline V lookup: CDR1 SGHRS, CDR2 YFSETQ. The CDR3 has 14 amino acids. CDR3 region: CASSPSGSSYEQYF. The CDR3 DNA sequence: TGCGCCAGCAGTCCTTCGGGGAGCTCCTACGAGCAGTACTTC.

Only a few counts were recorded for this clonotype. V usage is TRBV6-2 or TRBV6-3 and J usage is TRBJ1-5, with 7 bases identical to TRBD1. The ends lost 2 bases at V and 0 bases at J; junction bases unmatched: 16. CDR3 length: 20 residues. The V gene's germline CDR1 is MNHEY and CDR2 SVGEGT. CDR3 DNA sequence: TGTGCCAGCAGTTACCCAGTCGGGACAGCGACCTACTCTAGCAATCAGCCCCAGCATTTT. Its translation: CASSYPVGTATYSSNQPQHF.

The chain joins TRBV15 to TRBJ1-5; 7 nucleotides align to TRBD1. This CDR3 comprises 16 residues. The V segment lost 0 bases and the J segment 3 bases; nucleotides outside the gene matches: 5. Germline CDR1 and CDR2: LNHNV and YYDKDF (reference sequence). CDR3 loop: CATSRDLDRNNQPQHF. In DNA form, the CDR3 reads TGTGCCACCAGCAGAGATTTGGACAGGAACAATCAGCCCCAGCATTTT.

V gene TRBV4-1 combines with J gene TRBJ1-2; 9 positions agree with TRBD1. Germline V gene lookup returns CDR1 MGHRA and CDR2 YSYEKL. The CDR3 spans 15 residues. Trimming took 4 bases from V and 1 from J; bases not matched to a gene: 4. The CDR3 nucleotides are TGCGCCAGCAGCCGGGGGACAGGGAATAACTATGGCTACACCTTC. As protein: CASSRGTGNNYGYTF.

The V call is TRBV4-3, the J call TRBJ1-6; D gene uncertain. This CDR3 contains 16 residues. V dropped 0 bases and J dropped 5 bases, with 11 bases sitting between them. Germline CDR1 and CDR2: LGHNA and YSLEER. CDR3 in DNA: TGCGCCAGCAGCCAAGATCGTATCCTGGATAATTCACCCCTCCACTTT. This codes for CASSQDRILDNSPLHF.

This clonotype was detected only a few times. The chain joins TRBV7-2 to TRBJ1-2; the D gene is possibly TRBD1 (6 bases). Germline CDR1 and CDR2: SGHTA and FQGNSA. The CDR3 loop spans 12 amino acids. Trimming pared 5 bases from V and 6 bases from J, leaving 10 bases between. Here the CDR3 reads CASSRGLDGYTF. Written as DNA, the CDR3 is TGTGCCAGCAGCCGGGGGCTCGATGGCTACACCTTC.

As concerns this clonotype: A read error is possible here, since a much larger clone lies one base away. The J gene is TRBJ1-4, the V gene TRBV7-2; D possibly corresponds to TRBD1 (6 bases). The CDR3 is 13 amino acids. With 2 bases removed from V and 6 bases from J, the gap between germline ends came to 7 bases. The germline V gene has CDR1 SGHTA and CDR2 FQGNSA. This CDR3 reads CASSLNRDEKLFF. The DNA of the CDR3 is TGTGCCAGCAGCTTAAACAGGGATGAAAAACTGTTTTTT.

This clonotype was recorded a few times. The chain couples TRBV12-3 or TRBV12-4 to TRBJ2-5; 7 bases align to TRBD1. The trim removed 5 bases at V and 0 bases at J, leaving 9 bases unmatched. The CDR3 is made up of 16 amino acids. The CDR3, as DNA: TGTGCCAGCAGTCTCGGACAGGTTTTGTACCAAGAGACCCAGTACTTC. It translates to CASSLGQVLYQETQYF.

The CDR3: CSVERQNTEAFF. The CDR3 nucleotides are TGCAGCGTTGAGAGGCAGAACACTGAAGCTTTCTTT. The chain is built from TRBV29-1 and TRBJ1-1, with D unresolved. V lost 3 bases and J lost 1, with 6 bases in between. In germline, CDR1 is SQVTM, CDR2 ANQGSEA. The CDR3 loop spans 12 amino acids.

The chain couples TRBV2 to TRBJ1-1, with 7 nucleotides matching TRBD1. Per the germline V gene, CDR1 is SNHLY and CDR2 is FYNNEI. J gave up 4 bases and V 5 bases, and 10 bases lay outside the gene matches. The CDR3 is 15 amino acids. In nucleotides, the CDR3 is TGTGCCAGCAGTCTGAAAGGGGGCACAGTCACTGAAGCTTTCTTT. It is translated as CASSLKGGTVTEAFF.

This clonotype was detected only a few times. The CDR3 sequence is CASSPQGQGKDYGYTF. CDR3 in DNA: TGTGCCAGCAGCCCCCAAGGACAGGGGAAAGACTATGGCTACACCTTC. The chain uses TRBV7-9 and TRBJ1-2, with TRBD1 matching over 9 bases. In germline, CDR1 is SEHNR, CDR2 FQNEAQ (reference sequence). V shed 5 bases and J 3 bases; nucleotides not matched to a gene: 10. This CDR3 is built from 16 residues.

The chain is built from TRBV29-1 and TRBJ1-3; TRBD1 matches 9 bases. V gave up 4 bases and J gave up 4 bases; unmatched junction bases: 5. The CDR3 is 14 amino acids. Looked up from germline, CDR1 is SQVTM and CDR2 is ANQGSEA. CDR3 sequence reads: CSVGGTGPGNTIYF. The CDR3 nucleotides are TGCAGCGTTGGAGGGACAGGGCCAGGAAACACCATATATTTT.

V usage is TRBV2 and J usage is TRBJ2-7, with TRBD1 identical over 9 bases. The ends lost 8 bases at V and 2 bases at J; junction bases unmatched: 4. The CDR3 has 13 amino acids. CDR1 and CDR2 (germline): SNHLY, FYNNEI. The CDR3 sequence: CASGTGGPYEQYF. The DNA for the CDR3 is TGTGCCAGCGGAACAGGGGGCCCCTACGAGCAGTACTTC.

This chain joins TRBV5-4 and TRBJ2-7; a weak D match, TRBD2 (6 bases). The CDR3 covers 13 residues. Trimming took off 3 bases at V and 5 bases at J, with 12 bases between the two ends. Germline V CDR1 and CDR2: SGHNT, YYREEE (reference sequence). The CDR3 DNA reads as TGTGCCAGCAGCTCGGGACTCCTCAACGAGCAGTACTTC. Its protein product is CASSSGLLNEQYF.

The chain is built from TRBV7-3 and TRBJ2-1; D not resolved. The V end was cut by 2 bases, the J end by 7 bases, with 15 bases between. The length of the CDR3 is 15 residues. The germline CDR1 and CDR2 sequences are SGHTA and FQGTGA. In nucleotides, the CDR3 is TGTGCCAGCAGCTTAGCGGCAGCCTATGGGAATGAGCAGTTCTTC. Its protein product is CASSLAAAYGNEQFF.

For this clonotype: Relative to the germline gene, one junction end is altered; a read error may explain this. This chain uses TRBV12-3 or TRBV12-4 with TRBJ1-2; D may be TRBD1 (6 bases). CDR3 size: 15 residues. CDR3 loop: CASSLKDRIYYGCTF. In DNA, the CDR3 is TGTGCCAGCAGTCTTAAAGACAGGATCTACTATGGCTGCACCTTC.

V is TRBV10-3 and J is TRBJ1-2; TRBD1 aligns across 9 bases. The germline V gene encodes CDR1 ENHRY and CDR2 SYGVKD. After removal of 2 bases from V and 8 bases from J, the junction contained 9 bases not matched to a gene. This CDR3 contains 15 residues. CDR3 DNA: TGTGCCATCAGTGAGACCCGGGACAGGGAACGCGGCTACACCTTC. Its protein product is CAISETRDRERGYTF.

The sample holds many counts of this clonotype. At one of its ends the junction is not consistent with the germline gene, which may arise from a read error. The chain joins TRBV7-7 to TRBJ2-5; TRBD2 aligns across 15 bases. Germline assignment: CDR1 SSHAT and CDR2 FNYEAQ (reference sequence). The CDR3 loop spans 15 amino acids. The CDR3 bases are TGTGCCAGCAGCTGGACTCCGGGACTAGCGGGGGGAGACCACTTC. This encodes CASSWTPGLAGGDHF. The full variable domain, in which reference TRBV7-7 and TRBJ2-5 provide the parts outside the CDR3, is GAGVSQSPRYKVTKRGQDVTLRCDPISSHATLYWYQQALGQGPEFLTYFNYEAQPDKSGLPSDRFSAERPEGSISTLTIQRTEQRDSAMYRCASSWTPGLAGGDHFGPGTRLLVL.

A word on this clonotype: A read error may produce the germline difference seen at one junction end. V usage is TRBV4-1 and J usage is TRBJ1-2, with 11 bases fitting TRBD1. CDR1 MGHRA and CDR2 YSYEKL come from the germline V gene. The length of the CDR3 is 13 residues. CDR3 loop: CASSYGTGGGYTF. The CDR3 nucleotides are TGTGCCAGCAGTTACGGGACAGGGGGTGGCTACACCTTC.

This clonotype was counted a single time. The germline gene is not matched at one end of the junction; a read error may be the cause. V and J are TRBV7-6 and TRBJ1-6, with D possibly being TRBD1 (5 bases). This CDR3 is built from 14 residues. The germline V gene has CDR1 SGHVS and CDR2 FNYEAQ. Here the CDR3 reads CASSSDSLGSPLPF. Here the CDR3 DNA reads TGTGCCAGCAGCTCCGACAGCCTTGGTTCACCCCTCCCCTTT.

This clonotype was picked up a small number of times. J is TRBJ2-3 and V is TRBV6-1; D is ambiguous. Trimming removed 8 bases from V and 2 bases from J, with 17 bases in between. Germline V CDR1 and CDR2: MNHNS, SASEGT. The CDR3 runs 15 residues. DNA for the CDR3: TGTGCCAGCCTCTCCCCTCTATTACTCACAGATACGCAGTATTTT. This sequence encodes CASLSPLLLTDTQYF.

This clonotype was found many times. This rearrangement joins TRBV7-2 to TRBJ1-1; D is unclear. CDR1 and CDR2 (germline): SGHTA, FQGNSA. Trimming removed 1 base at V and 9 bases at J, with 15 bases between. This CDR3 comprises 14 residues. CDR3 region: CASSLGGLSGKAFF. The CDR3, as DNA: TGTGCCAGCAGCTTAGGAGGGCTATCTGGGAAAGCTTTCTTT.

The chain links TRBV7-9 to TRBJ1-1; maybe TRBD1 (5 bases). CDR1 SEHNR and CDR2 FQNEAQ come from the germline V gene (reference sequence). Between the trimmed V and J ends, which lost 4 bases and 0 bases, there was a span of 9 bases. The CDR3 is 14 residues long. The chain's CDR3 is CASSSGAMNTEAFF. DNA of the CDR3: TGTGCCAGCAGCTCCGGGGCAATGAACACTGAAGCTTTCTTT.